This passage covers 19 T cell receptor beta chains from one sample sequenced in a study of T cells in women clearing cervical HPV infection. The table came from immunoSEQ multiplex PCR; TCRdb's copy has only in-frame clones and leaves some out. In all, the sample yields over 30,000 clones. The specimen was blood buffy coat. The receptors were sampled from a woman between 18 and 75 years old with a cervical HPV16 infection that either progressed to CIN3+ or cleared (not recorded which).

Notes on this clone: The read comes to an end 3 residues before the CDR3 does, leaving the germline J gene to fill in the end. The chain links TRBV12-3 or TRBV12-4 to TRBJ2-7; a weak D match, TRBD2 (6 bases). V was trimmed by 4 bases and J by 2 bases, leaving 9 bases between them. The CDR3 is 13 residues long. The sequenced part of the CDR3 DNA is TGTGCCAGCAGTTCCGGCGGGACCTACGAG. It codes for CASSSGGTYE. The entire CDR3 protein reads CASSSGGTYEQYF.

Comments on this clone: The CDR3 goes on 3 residues after the read ends, and that part is filled in from the germline J gene. The V and J genes are TRBV19 and TRBJ1-2; D remains ambiguous. The V end was cut by 3 bases, the J end by 1 base, with 12 bases between. CDR1 LNHDA and CDR2 SQIVND come from the germline V gene (reference sequence). The length of the CDR3 is 15 residues. CDR3 region: CASSIQSAGNYGYTF. CDR3 bases read: TGTGCCAGTAGTATTCAGTCGGCGGGTAACTATGGC.

The CDR3 loop is CASSTRGTSGTYEQYF. CDR3 DNA (partial): TGTGCCAGTAGTACCCGAGGGACTAGCGGAACCTACGAG. This chain joins TRBV19 and TRBJ2-7, with 11 bases matching TRBD2. The sequenced fragment ends 3 residues before the CDR3 boundary, so the rest is inferred from the germline J gene. Germline V gives CDR1 LNHDA, CDR2 SQIVND (reference sequence). CDR3 length: 16 residues. V shed 4 bases and J 2 bases; nucleotides not matched to a gene: 7.

As regards this clone: The CDR3 is cut off 3 residues early in the read; its end comes from the germline J gene. The chain links TRBV2 to TRBJ2-2; 13 positions match TRBD2. The CDR3 runs to 17 residues. The V gene's germline CDR1 is SNHLY and CDR2 FYNNEI. Losses at the gene ends were 0 bases for V and 7 bases for J; bases not matched to a gene: 5. The CDR3 loop reads CASSEALGTSGIGELFF. The covered CDR3 bases are TGTGCCAGCAGTGAAGCTCTAGGGACTAGCGGGATCGGGGAG. Looking up the rest from reference TRBV2 and TRBJ2-2 gives the full variable domain: EPEVTQTPSHQVTQMGQEVILRCVPISNHLYFYWYRQILGQKVEFLVSFYNNEISEKSEIFDDQFSVERPDGSNFTLKIRSTKLEDSAMYFCASSEALGTSGIGELFFGEGSRLTVL.

Note on this clone: The read terminates 3 residues before the CDR3 end, so the remaining end is supplied by the germline J gene. This chain connects TRBV20-1 to TRBJ2-2; D may be TRBD1 (5 bases). From germline, CDR1 is DFQATT and CDR2 SNEGSKA (reference sequence). CDR3 length: 15 amino acids. V was clipped by 3 bases and J by 3 bases, with 14 bases between them. CDR3 DNA, as far as it was read: TGCAGTGCTAGGGTTATGGGCAGGGACACCGGGGAG. Residues: CSARVMGRDTGE. In full, the CDR3 is CSARVMGRDTGELFF.

Points on this clone: One end of the junction is discordant with germline, which a read error may explain. The sequence runs out 3 residues before the end of the CDR3; the remainder is reconstructed from the germline J gene. The chain recombines TRBV4-2 with TRBJ1-3; TRBD1 is a possible D gene (5 bases). The CDR3 is 17 residues long. The germline gives CDR1 LGHNA, CDR2 YNFKEQ. CDR3 loop: CASSQDRPGGSGNTIYF. CDR3 DNA, as far as it was read: TGCGCCAGCAGCCAAGATCGTCCCGGGGGCTCTGGAAACACC.

As to this clone: The read stops 3 residues short of the end of the CDR3; the missing end is completed from the germline J gene. The chain couples TRBV2 to TRBJ1-1, with D tentatively TRBD1 (6 bases). The CDR3 is made up of 15 amino acids. Germline-derived CDR1 and CDR2 are SNHLY and FYNNEI. V lost 5 bases to trimming and J lost 0 bases, with 13 bases between them. This chain's CDR3 is CASSRQGSLNTEAFF. The sequenced part of the CDR3 DNA is TGTGCCAGCAGTCGGCAGGGGAGTCTGAACACTGAA. Full variable domain (missing parts from reference TRBV2 and TRBJ1-1): EPEVTQTPSHQVTQMGQEVILRCVPISNHLYFYWYRQILGQKVEFLVSFYNNEISEKSEIFDDQFSVERPDGSNFTLKIRSTKLEDSAMYFCASSRQGSLNTEAFFGQGTRLTVV.

Comment on this clone: The observed sequence ends 3 residues before the CDR3 terminus, with the missing tail filled in from the germline J gene. The gene calls are TRBV28 and TRBJ2-3; unclear D gene. The CDR3 covers 11 residues. V was trimmed by 8 bases and J by 6 bases, leaving 9 bases between them. From germline, CDR1 is MDHEN and CDR2 SYDVKM. The part of the CDR3 DNA that was read is TGTGCCAGCCAGGAAGAGGATACG. It codes for CASQEEDT. The CDR3 in its entirety is CASQEEDTQYF.

For this clone: Sequencing ends 3 residues short of the CDR3 end; the germline J gene provides the rest. J is TRBJ2-7 and V is TRBV20-1, with TRBD1 matching 8 bases. The V gene end was trimmed by 3 bases and the J gene end by 4 bases; junction bases not matched to a gene: 11. The CDR3 consists of 15 residues. Germline V CDR1 and CDR2: DFQATT, SNEGSKA (reference sequence). CDR3 DNA (partial): TGCAGTGCTAGTTCTTCCGGGACAGGCGATTACGAG. Amino acids: CSASSSGTGDYE. In full, the CDR3 reads CSASSSGTGDYEQYF.

On this clone itself: The read terminates 3 residues before the CDR3 end, so the remaining end is supplied by the germline J gene. The chain recombines TRBV11-2 with TRBJ2-7; 8 bases line up with TRBD2. This CDR3 contains 12 residues. Looked up from germline, CDR1 is SGHAT and CDR2 is FQNNGV. Unmatched junction bases numbered 3, after V lost 5 bases and J lost 6 bases. CDR3 protein: CASSGTSREQYF. The DNA read from the CDR3 is TGTGCCAGCAGCGGGACTAGTCGCGAG. The variable domain in full, completed from reference TRBV11-2 and TRBJ2-7, reads EAGVAQSPRYKIIEKRQSVAFWCNPISGHATLYWYQQILGQGPKLLIQFQNNGVVDDSQLPKDRFSAERLKGVDSTLKIQPAKLEDSAVYLCASSGTSREQYFGPGTRLTVT.

As for this clone: The DNA ends 3 residues before the CDR3 does, and the rest of the CDR3 is filled in from the germline J gene. The genes are TRBV7-2 and TRBJ1-6; no clear D gene. From germline, CDR1 is SGHTA and CDR2 FQGNSA. Trimming removed 4 bases from V and 2 bases from J, with 3 bases in between. This CDR3 contains 13 residues. The part of the CDR3 DNA that was read is TGTGCCAGCAGCTCCACCTATAATTCACCC. As protein: CASSSTYNSP. The whole CDR3 protein reads CASSSTYNSPLHF.

As for this clone: The CDR3 extends 3 residues past the end of the read, so its final part is completed from the germline J gene. This chain links TRBV11-2 with TRBJ2-7; perhaps TRBD1 as D (5 bases). The V gene lost 0 bases and the J gene lost 5 bases, with 8 bases spanning the gap. CDR1 is SGHAT and CDR2 is FQNNGV in the germline V gene. The CDR3 runs to 13 residues. Incomplete CDR3 DNA: TGTGCCAGCAGCTTAGACAGGGCCAACGAG. Translated, it gives CASSLDRANE. In full, the CDR3 reads CASSLDRANEQYF.

The chain's CDR3 is CASSLYGGGSPYEQYF. Partial CDR3 DNA: TGTGCCAGCAGTTTATATGGGGGGGGCTCCCCCTACGAG. The rearrangement joins TRBV28 to TRBJ2-7, with TRBD2 as a possible D gene (7 bases). The CDR3 end lies 3 residues beyond the end of the read and is filled in from the germline J gene. V dropped 1 base and J dropped 2 bases, with 15 bases sitting between them. The CDR3 is made up of 16 amino acids. Germline V gene sequence: CDR1 MDHEN, CDR2 SYDVKM.

In the case of this clone: Coverage ceases 3 residues before the CDR3 finishes, and the germline J gene fills in the end. The V gene is TRBV7-6, the J gene TRBJ1-1, with D tentatively TRBD1 (5 bases). Trimming cost V 2 bases and J 1 base, with 8 bases left between them. Germline lookup yields CDR1 SGHVS and CDR2 FNYEAQ. The CDR3 totals 14 residues. The CDR3 DNA, read in part, is TGTGCCAGCAGCTTACGACAGACGAACACTGAA. Its translation is CASSLRQTNTE. The entire CDR3 protein is CASSLRQTNTEAFF.

Note on this clone: The read finishes 3 residues shy of the CDR3 end, and the germline J gene is used to complete it. The genes are TRBV30 and TRBJ1-5, with D tentatively TRBD1 (5 bases). Germline V gives CDR1 GTSNPN, CDR2 SVGIG (reference sequence). The V and J ends lost 4 bases and 3 bases respectively, with 7 bases between them. The CDR3 has 12 residues. Here the CDR3 reads CAWKGNNQPQHF. The CDR3 bases that were read are TGTGCCTGGAAGGGGAACAATCAGCCC.

As to this clone: The CDR3 end falls 3 residues outside the read, so it is completed with the germline J gene. The chain links TRBV20-1 to TRBJ2-2; a possible D gene is TRBD2 (5 bases). Germline assignment: CDR1 DFQATT and CDR2 SNEGSKA (reference sequence). The CDR3 runs 15 residues. Trimming took off 5 bases at V and 7 bases at J, with 20 bases between the two ends. The part of the CDR3 DNA that was read is TGCAGTGCTCCTACGAGCGGTCCTTGGCACGGGGAG. Translated: CSAPTSGPWHGE. The entire CDR3 protein is CSAPTSGPWHGELFF.

Turning to this clone: With the read ending 3 residues before the CDR3 end, the germline J gene is used to fill in that end. V and J are TRBV19 and TRBJ2-1, with D possibly TRBD2 on 6 matching bases. The CDR3 runs 15 residues. Between the trimmed V and J ends, which lost 5 bases and 0 bases, there was a span of 11 bases. Germline V gives CDR1 LNHDA, CDR2 SQIVND (reference sequence). CDR3 sequence: CASSPRGSSYNEQFF. The CDR3 bases that were read are TGTGCCAGTAGTCCTCGGGGGAGCTCCTACAATGAG.

Points on this clone: The missing CDR3 end, 3 residues past where the read stops, is filled in from the germline J gene. The V gene is TRBV13, the J gene TRBJ2-4, with D unresolved. CDR3 size: 14 residues. V lost 1 base, J lost 7 bases, and 11 bases lay in between. Looked up from germline, CDR1 is PRHDT and CDR2 is FYEKMQ (reference sequence). CDR3 DNA (partial): TGTGCCAGCAGCTTAGCCGGGTTTGTTAACATT. Translating gives CASSLAGFVNI. The full CDR3 sequence reads CASSLAGFVNIQYF.

About this clone: The read gets to within 3 residues of the CDR3 end, and the germline J gene fills in the rest. This chain joins TRBV6-2 or TRBV6-3 and TRBJ2-7, with TRBD1 as a possible D gene (6 bases). The germline CDR1 and CDR2 sequences are MNHEY and SVGEGT. With 5 bases removed from V and 3 bases from J, the gap between germline ends came to 8 bases. The CDR3 extends over 12 amino acids. The CDR3 loop reads CASSTGHYEQYF. CDR3 DNA, as far as it was read: TGTGCCAGCAGTACGGGACACTACGAG.